Below are 7 T cell receptor beta chains sequenced from a single sample in a study of response to subunit inactivated influenza vaccine. TCRdb reprocessed the RT-PCR reads via MiXCR and lists one record per CDR3 protein. The sample lists approximately 730,000 distinct CDR3 sequences, about 15% occurring once. The input for sequencing was PBMCs from blood, taken less than 15 days before vaccination. These receptors all come from a man in his fifties who received an inactivated influenza vaccine.

The chain employs TRBV14 and TRBJ2-7; D is perhaps TRBD1 or TRBD2 (5 bases each). With 0 bases removed from V and 5 bases from J, the gap between germline ends came to 11 bases. Germline V CDR1 and CDR2: SGHDN, FVKESK. This CDR3 is 14 amino acids long. The DNA of the CDR3 is TGTGCCAGCAGCCAAGAACGGGGCCCCCACGAGCAGTACTTC. Its protein is CASSQERGPHEQYF.

The chain employs TRBV7-2 and TRBJ2-7, with D tentatively TRBD2 (6 bases). V was cut by 5 bases and J by 2 bases, with 16 bases left in between. CDR1 is SGHTA and CDR2 is FQGNSA in the germline V gene. CDR3 length: 15 residues. Here the CDR3 DNA reads TGTGCCAGCAGCCCGCCATCAGCGGGCCCCTACGAGCAGTACTTC. Amino acids: CASSPPSAGPYEQYF.

This clonotype was picked up many times. This chain links TRBV3-1 with TRBJ2-7; D unresolved. Trimming cost V 0 bases and J 4 bases, with 13 bases left between them. Germline V lookup: CDR1 LGHDT, CDR2 YNNKEL (reference sequence). This CDR3 spans 15 amino acids. The CDR3 reads CASSQDSVSGYEQYF. CDR3 nucleotide sequence: TGTGCCAGCAGCCAAGACTCCGTCTCTGGATACGAGCAGTACTTC.

This clonotype was counted between two and nine times. Because the CDR3 is missing its conserved closing phenylalanine or tryptophan, this is likely a read error. The DNA is omitted, as the CDR3 cannot be located on it reliably, and the CDR3 follows TCRdb's listing. The chain links TRBV10-3 to TRBJ2-1; the table assigns TRBD1, which was not confirmed against the DNA. Per germline, CDR1 ENHRY and CDR2 SYGVKD. The CDR3 spans 13 amino acids, including both terminal residues. The CDR3 protein is CAISESWGTGVIL.

This clonotype has a handful of counts. The CDR3 DNA reads as TGCGCCAGCAGCTTGGTGGCAGACCCCTACGAGCAGTACTTC. Translated, it gives CASSLVADPYEQYF. The J gene is TRBJ2-7, the V gene TRBV5-1; the D is unclear. Germline values: CDR1 SGHRS, CDR2 YFSETQ. There are 14 residues in the CDR3. Between the trimmed V and J ends, which lost 0 bases and 2 bases, there was a span of 9 bases.

There are a few counts of this clonotype. This sequence joins TRBV10-3 and TRBJ2-2; D is unclear. Between the trimmed V and J ends, which lost 6 bases and 0 bases, there was a span of 8 bases. The CDR3 has 14 residues. Germline CDR1 and CDR2: ENHRY and SYGVKD. CDR3 residues: CAIRDHTNTGELFF. CDR3 DNA: TGTGCCATCAGGGACCACACGAACACCGGGGAGCTGTTTTTT.

This chain links TRBV29-1 with TRBJ2-3; no clear D. V gave up 8 bases and J gave up 2 bases, with 14 bases separating them. Germline lookup yields CDR1 SQVTM and CDR2 ANQGSEA. CDR3 size: 13 residues. The CDR3 DNA reads TGCAGCTACCCGCCGGGTAACACAGATACGCAGTATTTT. Protein: CSYPPGNTDTQYF.